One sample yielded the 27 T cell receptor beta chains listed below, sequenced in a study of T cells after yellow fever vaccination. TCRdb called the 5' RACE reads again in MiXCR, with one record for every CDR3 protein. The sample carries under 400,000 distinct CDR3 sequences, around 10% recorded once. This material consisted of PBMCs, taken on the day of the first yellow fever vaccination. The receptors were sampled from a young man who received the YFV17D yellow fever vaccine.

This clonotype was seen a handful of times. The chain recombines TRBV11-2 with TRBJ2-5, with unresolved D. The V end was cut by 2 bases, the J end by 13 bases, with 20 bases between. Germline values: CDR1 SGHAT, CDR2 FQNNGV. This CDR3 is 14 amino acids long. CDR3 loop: CASSLFETHDAPYF. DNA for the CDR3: TGTGCCAGCAGCTTATTCGAGACCCACGACGCCCCGTACTTC.

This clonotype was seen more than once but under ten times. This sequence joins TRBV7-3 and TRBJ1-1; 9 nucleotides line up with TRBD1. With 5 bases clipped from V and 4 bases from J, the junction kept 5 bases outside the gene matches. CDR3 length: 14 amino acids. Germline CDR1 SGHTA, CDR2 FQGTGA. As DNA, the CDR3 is TGTGCCAGCAGCCCACAGGGGGCCTTCACTGAAGCTTTCTTT. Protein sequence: CASSPQGAFTEAFF.

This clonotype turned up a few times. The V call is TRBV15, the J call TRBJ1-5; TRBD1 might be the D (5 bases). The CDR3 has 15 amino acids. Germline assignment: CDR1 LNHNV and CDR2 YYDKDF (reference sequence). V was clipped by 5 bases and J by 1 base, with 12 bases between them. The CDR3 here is CATSGVGDSNQPQHF. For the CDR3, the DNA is TGTGCCACCAGCGGGGTGGGGGACAGCAATCAGCCCCAGCATTTT.

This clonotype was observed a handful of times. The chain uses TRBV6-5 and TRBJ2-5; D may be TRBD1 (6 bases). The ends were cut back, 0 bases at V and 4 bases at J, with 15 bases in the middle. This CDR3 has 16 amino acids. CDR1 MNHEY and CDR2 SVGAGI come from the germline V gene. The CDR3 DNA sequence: TGTGCCAGCAGTTACTCTGGGGCAGGGGCGGGAGAGACCCAGTACTTC. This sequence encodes CASSYSGAGAGETQYF.

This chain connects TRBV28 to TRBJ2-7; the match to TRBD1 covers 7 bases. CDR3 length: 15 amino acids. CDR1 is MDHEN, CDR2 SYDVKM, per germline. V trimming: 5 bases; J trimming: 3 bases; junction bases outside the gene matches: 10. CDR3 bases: TGTGCCAGCAGTCCGAGGGGACAGCCACTCTACGAGCAGTACGTC. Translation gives CASSPRGQPLYEQYV.

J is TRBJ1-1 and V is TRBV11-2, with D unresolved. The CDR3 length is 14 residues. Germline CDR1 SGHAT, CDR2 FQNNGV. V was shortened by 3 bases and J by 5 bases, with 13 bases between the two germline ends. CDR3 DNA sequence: TGTGCCAGCAGCTTGAAAGGGTTTCGGACTGAAGCTTTCTTT. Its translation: CASSLKGFRTEAFF.

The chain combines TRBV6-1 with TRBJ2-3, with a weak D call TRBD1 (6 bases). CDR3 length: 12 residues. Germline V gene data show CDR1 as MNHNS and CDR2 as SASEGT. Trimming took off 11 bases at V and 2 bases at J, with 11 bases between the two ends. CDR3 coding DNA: TGTGCCGGACGACAGGACACAGATACGCAGTATTTT. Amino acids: CAGRQDTDTQYF.

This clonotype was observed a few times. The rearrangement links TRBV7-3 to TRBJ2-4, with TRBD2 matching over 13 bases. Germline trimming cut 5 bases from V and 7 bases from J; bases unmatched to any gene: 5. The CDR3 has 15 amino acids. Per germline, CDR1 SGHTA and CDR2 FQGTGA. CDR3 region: CASSKTSGGENIQYF. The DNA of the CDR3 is TGTGCCAGCAGCAAAACTAGCGGGGGGGAGAACATTCAGTACTTC.

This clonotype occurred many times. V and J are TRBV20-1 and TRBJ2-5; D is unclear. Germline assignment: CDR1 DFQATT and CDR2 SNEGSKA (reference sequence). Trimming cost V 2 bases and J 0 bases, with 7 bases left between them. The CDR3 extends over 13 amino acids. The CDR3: CSARQDDQETQYF. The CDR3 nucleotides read TGCAGTGCTAGACAGGATGACCAAGAGACCCAGTACTTC.

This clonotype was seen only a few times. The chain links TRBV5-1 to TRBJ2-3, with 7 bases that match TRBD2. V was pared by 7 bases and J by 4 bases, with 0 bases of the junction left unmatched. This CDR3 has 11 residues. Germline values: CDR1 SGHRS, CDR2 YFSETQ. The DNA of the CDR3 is TGCGCCAGCGCGGGGGCAGATACGCAGTATTTT. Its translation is CASAGADTQYF.

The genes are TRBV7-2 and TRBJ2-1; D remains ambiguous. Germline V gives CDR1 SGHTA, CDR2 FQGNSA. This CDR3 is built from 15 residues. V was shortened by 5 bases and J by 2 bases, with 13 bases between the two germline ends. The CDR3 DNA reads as TGTGCCAGCAGCCCCTTGGGCGTACCCTACAATGAGCAGTTCTTC. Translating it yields CASSPLGVPYNEQFF.

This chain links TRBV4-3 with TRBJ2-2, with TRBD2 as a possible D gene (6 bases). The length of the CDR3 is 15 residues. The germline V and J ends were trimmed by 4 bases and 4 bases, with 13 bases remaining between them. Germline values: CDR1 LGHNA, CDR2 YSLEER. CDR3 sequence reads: CASSLVVGGTGELFF. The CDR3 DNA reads TGCGCCAGCAGCCTGGTTGTGGGGGGCACCGGGGAGCTGTTTTTT.

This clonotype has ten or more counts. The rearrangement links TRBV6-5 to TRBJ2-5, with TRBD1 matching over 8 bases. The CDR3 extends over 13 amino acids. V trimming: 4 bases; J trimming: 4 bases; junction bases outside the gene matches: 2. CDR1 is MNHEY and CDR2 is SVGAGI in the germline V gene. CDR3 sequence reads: CASSWTGSETQYF. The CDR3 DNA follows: TGTGCCAGCAGTTGGACAGGGTCAGAGACCCAGTACTTC.

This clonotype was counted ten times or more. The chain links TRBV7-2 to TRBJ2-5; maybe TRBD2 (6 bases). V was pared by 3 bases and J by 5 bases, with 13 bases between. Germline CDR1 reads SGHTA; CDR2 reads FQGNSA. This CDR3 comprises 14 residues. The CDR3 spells CASSFGGGAETQYF. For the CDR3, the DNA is TGTGCCAGCAGCTTTGGAGGAGGGGCGGAGACCCAGTACTTC.

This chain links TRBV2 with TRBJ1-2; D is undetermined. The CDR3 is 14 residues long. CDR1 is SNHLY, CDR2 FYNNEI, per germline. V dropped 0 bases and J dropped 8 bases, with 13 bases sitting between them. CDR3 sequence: CASSEAGEKVGYTF. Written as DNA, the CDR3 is TGTGCCAGCAGTGAAGCGGGAGAAAAAGTGGGCTACACCTTC.

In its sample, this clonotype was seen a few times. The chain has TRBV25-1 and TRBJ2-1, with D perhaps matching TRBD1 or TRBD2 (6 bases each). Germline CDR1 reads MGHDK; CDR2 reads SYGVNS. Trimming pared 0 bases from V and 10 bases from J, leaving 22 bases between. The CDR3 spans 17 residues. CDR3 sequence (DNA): TGTGCCAGCAGTGAATATGTGGGACCCGGGGGCCTGAACGAGCAGTTCTTC. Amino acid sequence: CASSEYVGPGGLNEQFF.

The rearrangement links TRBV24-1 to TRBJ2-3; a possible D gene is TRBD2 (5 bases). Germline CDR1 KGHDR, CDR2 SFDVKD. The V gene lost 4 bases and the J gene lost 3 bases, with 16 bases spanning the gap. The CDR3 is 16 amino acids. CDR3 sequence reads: CATSDLGSPGTDTQYF. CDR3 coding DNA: TGTGCCACCAGTGACCTGGGCTCCCCGGGAACAGATACGCAGTATTTT.

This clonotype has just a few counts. CDR3 in DNA: TGTGCCAGCAGCCAGACTAGCTCCGAGCAGTTCTTC. Amino acid sequence: CASSQTSSEQFF. The chain links TRBV6-5 to TRBJ2-1, with 7 positions matching TRBD2. J lost 10 bases, V lost 6 bases, and 6 bases had no gene match. Looked up from germline, CDR1 is MNHEY and CDR2 is SVGAGI. The CDR3 totals 12 residues.

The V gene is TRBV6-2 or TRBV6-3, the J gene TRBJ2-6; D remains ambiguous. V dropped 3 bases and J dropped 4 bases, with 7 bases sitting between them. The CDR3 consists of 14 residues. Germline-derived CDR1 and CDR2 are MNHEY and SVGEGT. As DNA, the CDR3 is TGTGCCAGCAGTTATGCGGCAGGGGCCAACGTCCTGACTTTC. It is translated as CASSYAAGANVLTF.

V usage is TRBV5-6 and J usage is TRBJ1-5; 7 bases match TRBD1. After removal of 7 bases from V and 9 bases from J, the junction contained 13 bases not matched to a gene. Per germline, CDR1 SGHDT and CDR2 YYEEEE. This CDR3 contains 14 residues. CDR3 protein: CASSKGQASWPQHF. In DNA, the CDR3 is TGTGCCAGCTCCAAAGGACAGGCCTCCTGGCCCCAGCATTTT.

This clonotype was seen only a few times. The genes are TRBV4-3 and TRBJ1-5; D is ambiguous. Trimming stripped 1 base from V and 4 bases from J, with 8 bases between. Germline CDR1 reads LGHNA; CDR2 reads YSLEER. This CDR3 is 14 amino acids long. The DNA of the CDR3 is TGCGCCAGCAGCCAAGGTACCGGTAATCAGCCCCAGCATTTT. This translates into CASSQGTGNQPQHF.

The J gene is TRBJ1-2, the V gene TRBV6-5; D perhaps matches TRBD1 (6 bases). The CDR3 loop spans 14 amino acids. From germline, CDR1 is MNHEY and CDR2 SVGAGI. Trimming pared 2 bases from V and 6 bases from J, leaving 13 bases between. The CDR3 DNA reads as TGTGCCAGCAGTTACGCCGGGGGCGCTGATGGCTACACCTTC. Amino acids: CASSYAGGADGYTF.

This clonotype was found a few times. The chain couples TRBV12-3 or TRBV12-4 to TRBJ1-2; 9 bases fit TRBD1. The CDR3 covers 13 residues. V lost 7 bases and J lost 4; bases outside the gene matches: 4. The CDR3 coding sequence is TGTGCCAGCACCTTGGACAGGGGCTATGGCTACACCTTC. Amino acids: CASTLDRGYGYTF.

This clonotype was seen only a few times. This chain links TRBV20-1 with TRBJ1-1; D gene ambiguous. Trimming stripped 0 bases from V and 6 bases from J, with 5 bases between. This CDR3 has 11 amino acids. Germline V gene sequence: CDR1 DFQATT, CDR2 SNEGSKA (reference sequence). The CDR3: CSARDLSEAFF. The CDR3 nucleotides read TGCAGTGCTAGAGACCTCTCTGAAGCTTTCTTT.

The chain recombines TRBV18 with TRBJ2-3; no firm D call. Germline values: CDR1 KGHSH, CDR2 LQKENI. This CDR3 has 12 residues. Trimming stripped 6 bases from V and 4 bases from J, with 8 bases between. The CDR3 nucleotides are TGTGCCAGCTCGGGTAGTGCAGATACGCAGTATTTT. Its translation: CASSGSADTQYF.

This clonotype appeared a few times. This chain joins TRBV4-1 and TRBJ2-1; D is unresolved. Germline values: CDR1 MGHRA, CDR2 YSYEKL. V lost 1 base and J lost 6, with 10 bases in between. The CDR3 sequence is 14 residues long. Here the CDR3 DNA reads TGCGCCAGCAGCCAAGCCGGGTCAGTCAATGAGCAGTTCTTC. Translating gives CASSQAGSVNEQFF.

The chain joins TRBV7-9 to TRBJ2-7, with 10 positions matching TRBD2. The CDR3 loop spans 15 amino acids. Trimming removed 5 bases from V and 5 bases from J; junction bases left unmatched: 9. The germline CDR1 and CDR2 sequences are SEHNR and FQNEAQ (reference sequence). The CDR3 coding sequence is TGTGCCAGCAGCCCTTACGCAAGCGGGGGGGACGAGCAGTACTTC. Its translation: CASSPYASGGDEQYF.